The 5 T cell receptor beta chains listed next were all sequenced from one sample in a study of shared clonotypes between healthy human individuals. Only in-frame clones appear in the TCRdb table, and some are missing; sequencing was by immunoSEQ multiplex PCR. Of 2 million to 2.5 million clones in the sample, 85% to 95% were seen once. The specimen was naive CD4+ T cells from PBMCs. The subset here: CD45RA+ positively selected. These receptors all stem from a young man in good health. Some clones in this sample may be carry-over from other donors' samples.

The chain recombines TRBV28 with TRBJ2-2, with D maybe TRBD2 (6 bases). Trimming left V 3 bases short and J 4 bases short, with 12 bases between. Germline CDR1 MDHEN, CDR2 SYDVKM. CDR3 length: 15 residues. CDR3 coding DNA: TGTGCCAGCAGTTTTGGGGGGAAGGGCACCGGGGAGCTGTTTTTT. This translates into CASSFGGKGTGELFF.

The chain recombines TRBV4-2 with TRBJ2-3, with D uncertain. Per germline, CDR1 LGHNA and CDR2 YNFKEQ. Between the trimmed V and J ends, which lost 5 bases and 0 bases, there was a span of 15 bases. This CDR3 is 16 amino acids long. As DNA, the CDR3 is TGTGCCAGCAGCTCAAGGAAGGAAAGCAGCACAGATACGCAGTATTTT. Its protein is CASSSRKESSTDTQYF.

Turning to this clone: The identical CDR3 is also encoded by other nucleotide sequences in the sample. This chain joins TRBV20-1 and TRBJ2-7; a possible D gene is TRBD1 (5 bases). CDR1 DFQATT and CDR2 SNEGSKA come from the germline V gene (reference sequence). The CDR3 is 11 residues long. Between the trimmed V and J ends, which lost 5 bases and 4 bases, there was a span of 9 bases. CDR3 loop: CSARKGYEQYF. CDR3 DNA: TGCAGTGCTCGGAAGGGGTACGAGCAGTACTTC.

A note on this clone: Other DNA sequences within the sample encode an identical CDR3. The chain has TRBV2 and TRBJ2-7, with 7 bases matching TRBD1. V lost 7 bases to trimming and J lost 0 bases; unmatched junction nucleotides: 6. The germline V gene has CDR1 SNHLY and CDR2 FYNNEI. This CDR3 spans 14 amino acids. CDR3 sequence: CASTRAGGSYEQYF. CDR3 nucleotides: TGTGCCAGCACGAGGGCAGGGGGCTCCTACGAGCAGTACTTC.

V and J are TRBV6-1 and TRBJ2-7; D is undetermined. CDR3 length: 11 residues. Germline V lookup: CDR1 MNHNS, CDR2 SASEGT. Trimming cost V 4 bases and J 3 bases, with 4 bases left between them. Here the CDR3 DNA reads TGTGCCAGCAGTGGCCTCTACGAGCAGTACTTC. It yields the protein CASSGLYEQYF.